This T cell receptor (beta chain) was captured by sequencing in a study of T cell repertoires and HLA-DP antigens. V lost 10 bases, J lost 7 bases, and 26 bases lay in between. The length of the CDR3 is 16 residues. Germline loops: CDR1 ENHRY, CDR2 SYGVKD. Comments on this clone: Antigen: not known.

Profiled with immunoSEQ multiplex PCR; TCRdb holds only in-frame clones, not every one. The sample contains some 89,000 clones, around nine tenths of which appear only once. Sequencing used CD4+ T cells from PBMCs. The receptor was isolated from a man between 50 and 59 years old in good health and CMV-seronegative. This chain uses TRBV10-3 with TRBJ2-1; a weak D match, TRBD2 (6 bases). CDR3 sequence (DNA): TGTGCCACCAAGGACGTGGGAGCGGGTCTGGGTAATGAGCAGTTCTTC. Protein sequence: CATKDVGAGLGNEQFF.